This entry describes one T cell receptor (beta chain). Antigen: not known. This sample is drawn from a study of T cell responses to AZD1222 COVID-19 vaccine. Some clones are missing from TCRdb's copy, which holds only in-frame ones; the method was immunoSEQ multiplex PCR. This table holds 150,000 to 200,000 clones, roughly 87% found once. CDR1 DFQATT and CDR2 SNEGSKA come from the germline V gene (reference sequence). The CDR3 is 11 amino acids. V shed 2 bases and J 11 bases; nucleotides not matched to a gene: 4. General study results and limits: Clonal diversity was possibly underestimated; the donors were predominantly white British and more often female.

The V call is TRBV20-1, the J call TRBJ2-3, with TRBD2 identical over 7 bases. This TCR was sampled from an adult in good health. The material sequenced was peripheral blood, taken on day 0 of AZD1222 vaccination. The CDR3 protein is CSARWLAEQYF. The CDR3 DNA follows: TGCAGTGCTAGATGGCTAGCGGAGCAGTATTTT.